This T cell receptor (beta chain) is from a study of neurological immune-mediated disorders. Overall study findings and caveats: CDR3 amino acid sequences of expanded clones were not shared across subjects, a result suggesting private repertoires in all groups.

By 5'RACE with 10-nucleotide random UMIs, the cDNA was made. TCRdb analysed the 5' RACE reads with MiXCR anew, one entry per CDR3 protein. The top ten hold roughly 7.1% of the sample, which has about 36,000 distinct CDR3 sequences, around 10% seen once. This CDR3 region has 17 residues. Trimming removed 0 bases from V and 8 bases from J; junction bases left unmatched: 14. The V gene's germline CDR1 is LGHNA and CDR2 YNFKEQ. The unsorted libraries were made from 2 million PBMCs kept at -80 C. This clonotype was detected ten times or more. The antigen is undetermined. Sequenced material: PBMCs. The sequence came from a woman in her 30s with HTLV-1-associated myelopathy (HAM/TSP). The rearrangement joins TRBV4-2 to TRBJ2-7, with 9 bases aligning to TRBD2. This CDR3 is CASSQEPQRAGGIKQYF. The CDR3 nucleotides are TGTGCCAGCAGCCAAGAGCCCCAAAGAGCGGGGGGAATTAAGCAGTACTTC.